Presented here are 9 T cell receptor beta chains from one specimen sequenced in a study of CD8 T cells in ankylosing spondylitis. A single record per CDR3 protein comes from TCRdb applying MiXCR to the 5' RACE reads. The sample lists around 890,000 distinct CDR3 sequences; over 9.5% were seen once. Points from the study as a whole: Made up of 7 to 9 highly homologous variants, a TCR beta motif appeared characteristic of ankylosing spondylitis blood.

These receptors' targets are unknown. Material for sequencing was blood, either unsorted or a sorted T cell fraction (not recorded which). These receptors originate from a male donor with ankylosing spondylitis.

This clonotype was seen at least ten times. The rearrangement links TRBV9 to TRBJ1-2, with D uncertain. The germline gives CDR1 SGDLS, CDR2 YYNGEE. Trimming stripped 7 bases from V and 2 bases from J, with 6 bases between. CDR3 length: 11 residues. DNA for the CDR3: TGTGCCAGCCGAGGCAACTATGGCTACACCTTC. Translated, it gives CASRGNYGYTF.

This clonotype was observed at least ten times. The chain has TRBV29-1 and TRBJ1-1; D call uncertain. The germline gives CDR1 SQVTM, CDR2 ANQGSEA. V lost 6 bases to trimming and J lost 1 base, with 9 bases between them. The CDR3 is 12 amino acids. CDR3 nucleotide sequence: TGCAGCGTCGGACTGCGGAACACTGAAGCTTTCTTT. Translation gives CSVGLRNTEAFF.

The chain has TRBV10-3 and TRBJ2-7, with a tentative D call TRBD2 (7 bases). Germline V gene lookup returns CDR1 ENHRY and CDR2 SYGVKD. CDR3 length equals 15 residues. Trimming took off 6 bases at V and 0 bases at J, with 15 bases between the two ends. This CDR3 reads CAISSGGRGSYEQYF. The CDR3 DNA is TGTGCCATCAGCTCGGGGGGCAGGGGCTCCTACGAGCAGTACTTC.

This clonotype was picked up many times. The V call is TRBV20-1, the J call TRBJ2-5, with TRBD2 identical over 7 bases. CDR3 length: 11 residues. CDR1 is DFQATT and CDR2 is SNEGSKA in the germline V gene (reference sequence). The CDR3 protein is CTGLGRETQYF. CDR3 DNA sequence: TGCACCGGACTAGGACGAGAGACCCAGTACTTC.

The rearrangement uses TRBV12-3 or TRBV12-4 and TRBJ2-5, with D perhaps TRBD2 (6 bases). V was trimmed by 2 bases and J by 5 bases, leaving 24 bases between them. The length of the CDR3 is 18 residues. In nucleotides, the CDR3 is TGTGCCAGCAGTTTATTAATCCGGGGGTCCGCCAAATTCGAGACCCAGTACTTC. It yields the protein CASSLLIRGSAKFETQYF.

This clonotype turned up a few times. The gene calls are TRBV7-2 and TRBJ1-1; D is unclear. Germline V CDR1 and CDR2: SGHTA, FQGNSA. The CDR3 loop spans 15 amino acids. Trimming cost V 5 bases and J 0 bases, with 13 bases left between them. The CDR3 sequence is CASSIFQFMNTEAFF. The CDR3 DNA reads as TGTGCCAGCAGCATATTTCAGTTTATGAACACTGAAGCTTTCTTT.

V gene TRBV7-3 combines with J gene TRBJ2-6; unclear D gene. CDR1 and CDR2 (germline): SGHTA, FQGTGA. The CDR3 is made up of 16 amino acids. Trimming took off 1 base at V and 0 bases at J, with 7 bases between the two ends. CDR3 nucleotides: TGTGCCAGCAGCTTAAGAAAGCCCTCTGGGGCCAACGTCCTGACTTTC. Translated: CASSLRKPSGANVLTF.

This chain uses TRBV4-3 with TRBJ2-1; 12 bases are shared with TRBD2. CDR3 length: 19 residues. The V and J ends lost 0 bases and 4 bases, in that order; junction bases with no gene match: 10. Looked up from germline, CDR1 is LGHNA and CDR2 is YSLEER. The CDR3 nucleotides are TGCGCCAGCAGCCAAGATCTCCCTAGCGGGGGGGAAGTGTACAATGAGCAGTTCTTC. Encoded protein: CASSQDLPSGGEVYNEQFF.

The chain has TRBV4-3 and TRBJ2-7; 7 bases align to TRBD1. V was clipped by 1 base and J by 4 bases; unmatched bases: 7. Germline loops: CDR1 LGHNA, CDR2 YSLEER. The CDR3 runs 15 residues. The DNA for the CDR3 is TGCGCCAGCAGCCAAGCACAGGGGAGAGGATACGAGCAGTACTTC. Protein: CASSQAQGRGYEQYF.